The entry below describes one T cell receptor beta chain. The antigen is unknown. The V gene's germline CDR1 is LGHNA and CDR2 YSLEER. The CDR3 has 15 amino acids. Unmatched junction bases numbered 7, after V lost 0 bases and J lost 8 bases. The Oncomine TCR Beta short-read assay was applied to DNA of cultured CD4+ T cells. MiXCR, applied by TCRdb to the PCR reads, yields one record per CDR3 protein. The repertoire consists of around 20,000 distinct CDR3 sequences, with approximately 53% occurring once and the leading ten covering 5.5% to 7%. Treatment here: roughly 11-day PBMC culture with coronavirus spike peptide pools or control peptides (ViraFEST assay). The data stem from a study of vaccination and CD4 T cells after COVID-19.

The TCR was taken from a human donor who had recovered from COVID-19. This chain uses TRBV4-3 with TRBJ1-2; 9 bases are a match to TRBD1. The sample taken for sequencing was CD4+ T cells from blood, cultured in vitro. The CDR3 DNA reads TGCGCCAGCAGCCAAGAACAGGGGGCGTCTCTGGGCTACACCTTC. It specifies CASSQEQGASLGYTF.